The sequence of this TCR beta chain was determined in a study of blood T cells in healthy people across ages. For the second PCR, which ran for 7 to 11 cycles, a sample-barcoded 5' primer and a J-beta primer mix were used. TCRdb passed the 5' RACE reads through MiXCR, listing each CDR3 protein once. This table holds about 1 million distinct CDR3 sequences, 45% found once. Peripheral blood, around 9.4 milliliters per donor, was collected. V trimming: 6 bases; J trimming: 3 bases; junction bases outside the gene matches: 4. The germline CDR1 and CDR2 sequences are MNHEY and SMNVEV (reference sequence). The CDR3 runs to 14 residues. This clonotype was detected many times.

The gene calls are TRBV27 and TRBJ2-3, with TRBD2 identical over 9 bases. Sequenced: blood. The sequence derives from a woman in her sixties in good health. CDR3 coding DNA: TGTGCCAGCAGCCGGCGGGAGGGAACAGATACGCAGTATTTT. It yields the protein CASSRREGTDTQYF.